The sequence of this T cell receptor (beta chain) was determined in a study of T cell changes during pregnancy in multiple sclerosis. The CDR3 extends over 14 amino acids. CDR1 and CDR2 from the germline V gene are SGDLS and YYNGEE. Trimming left V 3 bases short and J 7 bases short, with 16 bases between. The table came from immunoSEQ multiplex PCR; TCRdb's copy has only in-frame clones and leaves some out. The sample has roughly 68,000 clones; 92% are singletons. This chain links TRBV9 with TRBJ1-2, with D possibly matching TRBD1 (5 bases). The sample was peripheral blood, taken in the second trimester of pregnancy. The receptor's source is a female donor in good health, enrolled as a control in a pregnancy study. CDR3 nucleotides: TGTGCCAGCAGCGAACAGGAGGGGTGGGGTGGCTACACCTTC. Its protein is CASSEQEGWGGYTF. Full variable domain (rest looked up from reference TRBV9 and TRBJ1-2): DSGVTQTPKHLITATGQRVTLRCSPRSGDLSVYWYQQSLDQGLQFLIQYYNGEERAKGNILERFSAQQFPDLHSELNLSSLELGDSALYFCASSEQEGWGGYTFGSGTRLTVV.